The text below deals with one T cell receptor (beta chain). The antigen is not known. The data derive from a study of blood T cells in healthy people across ages. The second PCR ran roughly 7 to 12 cycles with a sample-barcoded 5' primer and J-beta primers. Every cDNA was tagged by a template-switch adaptor with 12 random nucleotides. MiXCR, run by TCRdb on the 5' RACE reads, gives a single entry per CDR3 protein. This sample yields approximately 800,000 distinct CDR3 sequences, of which 58% are seen a single time; approximately 21% belongs to the top ten. Overall study results and limits: Among long-lived donors, naive CD4+ cells were more numerous and diversity higher than in aged donors.

The CDR3 extends over 14 amino acids. Germline V gene data show CDR1 as MNHEY and CDR2 as SMNVEV (reference sequence). V was pared by 3 bases and J by 0 bases, with 8 bases between. The sequence derives from a man younger than 40 in good health. Sequenced sample: blood. The rearrangement joins TRBV27 to TRBJ1-1; no definite D call. CDR3 in DNA: TGTGCCAGCAGTTTTAGGAACATGAACACTGAAGCTTTCTTT. Its protein is CASSFRNMNTEAFF.